What follows is one T cell receptor (beta chain) and its context. Its specificity is unknown. This specimen comes from a study of cytomegalovirus exposure and HLA in healthy donors. 60 Vbeta and 13 Jbeta primers were used in PCR. The repertoire was sequenced with immunoSEQ multiplex PCR; TCRdb's copy has only in-frame clones and lacks some. The profile shows 100,000 or so clones, around 70% of them singletons. There are 13 residues in the CDR3. V lost 2 bases and J lost 4, with 8 bases in between. Germline CDR1 is MNHEY and CDR2 is SMNVEV (reference sequence). Study observations and caveats: Presence/absence analysis assumed near-uniform sequencing depth across donors. As a later analysis revealed, the rate of TCR association differed by HLA locus, with DRB1 most and HLA-C fewest. An apparent linkage of common viral pathogens to several of the most significant clusters emerged in a later analysis.

J is TRBJ1-2 and V is TRBV27, with a tentative D call TRBD1 (5 bases). Material: PBMCs. The sequence was collected from a man in his thirties or forties in good health and CMV-seronegative. Here the CDR3 DNA reads TGTGCCAGCAGTTTACGTAGGGGCTATGGCTACACCTTC. Translated: CASSLRRGYGYTF.